This T cell receptor (beta chain) emerged from a study of blood T cells in healthy people across ages. A sample-barcoded 5' primer and a J-beta primer mix were used in a second PCR of roughly 7 to 12 cycles. Carrying 12 random nucleotides, a template-switch adaptor labeled each individual cDNA molecule. In TCRdb, the 5' RACE reads were re-called with MiXCR into one record per CDR3 protein. The data show over 1,500,000 distinct CDR3 sequences, with roughly 49% seen just once and around 2.1% held by the top ten. The germline V and J ends were trimmed by 2 bases and 3 bases, with 5 bases remaining between them. This CDR3 has 12 residues. The germline CDR1 and CDR2 sequences are MNHEY and SVGEGT. Healthy Caucasian individuals from Russia aged 6 to 90 served as donors. This clonotype has just a few counts.

Material: blood. The V and J genes are TRBV6-2 or TRBV6-3 and TRBJ2-7; unclear D gene. The clonotype was recovered from a woman aged 40 to 49 in good health. For the CDR3, the DNA is TGTGCCAGCAGTTACGAAGACTACGAGCAGTACTTC. Residues: CASSYEDYEQYF.